This is a list of T cell receptor beta chains from one sample in a study of human T cells and chemical hapten exposure. From the RACE reads, TCRdb called clonotypes with MiXCR, one entry per CDR3 protein. The repertoire holds roughly 380,000 distinct CDR3 sequences, with just under 6.5% as singletons. The sequences come from whole blood, collected in connection with sensitization to the hapten diphenylcyclopropenone (DPC). Receptor source: a woman between 18 and 29 years old with alopecia areata. Some clones in this sample may be carry-over from other donors' samples. The CDR3 runs from the conserved cysteine through the conserved F or W. D genes are given only for firm matches. The listing skips clone size in some rows; elsewhere it reads once, few, many or a size class.

d_gene: TRBD1
j_gene: TRBJ1-2
abundance: many
v_gene: TRBV11-2
CDR3aa: CASSLDRQGDGYTF
CDR3nt: TGTGCCAGCAGCTTAGATCGACAGGGAGATGGCTACACCTTC

d_gene: NA
j_gene: TRBJ2-7
abundance: NA
v_gene: TRBV4-3
CDR3aa: CASSQDLSGTYEQYF
CDR3nt: TGCGCCAGCAGCCAAGATTTATCGGGTACCTACGAGCAGTACTTC

d_gene: TRBD1
j_gene: TRBJ2-1
abundance: NA
v_gene: TRBV28
CDR3aa: CASSFGTGQQFF
CDR3nt: TGTGCCAGCAGTTTTGGGACAGGGCAGCAGTTCTTC

d_gene: TRBD1
j_gene: TRBJ1-1
abundance: many
v_gene: TRBV28
CDR3aa: CASSSGTDLNTEAFF
CDR3nt: TGTGCCAGCAGTTCTGGGACAGACCTGAACACTGAAGCTTTCTTT

d_gene: NA
j_gene: TRBJ1-2
abundance: many
v_gene: TRBV12-3/TRBV12-4
CDR3aa: CASRRAGINYGYTF
CDR3nt: TGTGCCAGCAGGAGGGCAGGTATTAACTATGGCTACACCTTC

d_gene: NA
j_gene: TRBJ1-4
abundance: few
v_gene: TRBV27
CDR3aa: CASSREQGRNEKLFF
CDR3nt: TGTGCCAGCAGTCGAGAACAGGGTCGAAATGAAAAACTGTTTTTT

d_gene: NA
j_gene: TRBJ1-1
abundance: few
v_gene: TRBV6-1
CDR3aa: CASSEGHLTEAFF
CDR3nt: TGTGCCAGCAGTGAAGGGCACCTCACTGAAGCTTTCTTT

d_gene: TRBD1
j_gene: TRBJ1-1
abundance: many
v_gene: TRBV20-1
CDR3aa: CSANPRYQTGLQGAFF
CDR3nt: TGCAGTGCTAACCCGCGGTACCAGACAGGGCTTCAAGGTGCTTTCTTT

d_gene: TRBD1
j_gene: TRBJ1-1
abundance: few
v_gene: TRBV5-6
CDR3aa: CASSLTGTGTRTEAFF
CDR3nt: TGTGCCAGCAGCTTAACGGGGACAGGTACCCGCACTGAAGCTTTCTTT

d_gene: TRBD2
j_gene: TRBJ2-3
abundance: few
v_gene: TRBV4-3
CDR3aa: CASSQSGVRDTQYF
CDR3nt: TGCGCCAGCAGCCAAAGCGGGGTAAGAGATACGCAGTATTTT

d_gene: TRBD2
j_gene: TRBJ2-3
abundance: many
v_gene: TRBV12-3/TRBV12-4
CDR3aa: CASSYRGGSDTQYF
CDR3nt: TGTGCCAGCAGTTACCGGGGGGGATCAGATACGCAGTATTTT

d_gene: TRBD2
j_gene: TRBJ2-3
abundance: few
v_gene: TRBV20-1
CDR3aa: CSARERSGGVPLTDTQYF
CDR3nt: TGCAGTGCTAGAGAAAGGAGCGGGGGGGTTCCGCTCACAGATACGCAGTATTTT